Presented here are 29 T cell receptor beta chains from one specimen sequenced in a study of blood T cell repertoires in COVID-19. The protocol was immunoSEQ multiplex PCR, while the TCRdb copy is restricted to in-frame clones and leaves out a portion. This table has some 200,000 clones, under 90% appearing once. Sequenced sample: peripheral blood. These receptors were taken from a man in his thirties or forties with active or convalescent COVID-19.

The chain's CDR3 is CATSRGRENGNQPQHF. CDR3 in DNA: TGTGCCACCAGCAGAGGGAGGGAGAATGGCAATCAGCCCCAGCATTTT. The chain employs TRBV15 and TRBJ1-5; the D is unclear. Germline V lookup: CDR1 LNHNV, CDR2 YYDKDF (reference sequence). The CDR3 has 16 amino acids. V shed 1 base and J shed 2 bases, with 12 bases lying between them. The full variable domain, with the rest looked up from reference TRBV15 and TRBJ1-5, is DAMVIQNPRYQVTQFGKPVTLSCSQTLNHNVMYWYQQKSSQAPKLLFHYYDKDFNNEADTPDNFQSRRPNTSFCFLDIRSPGLGDTAMYLCATSRGRENGNQPQHFGDGTRLSIL.

This chain uses TRBV9 with TRBJ2-4; TRBD1 matches 8 bases. The length of the CDR3 is 19 residues. V trimming: 3 bases; J trimming: 0 bases; junction bases outside the gene matches: 14. Germline CDR1 reads SGDLS; CDR2 reads YYNGEE. The CDR3 reads CASSGGDRGMLLAKNIQYF. The CDR3 DNA is TGTGCCAGCAGCGGGGGAGACAGGGGTATGTTACTAGCCAAAAACATTCAGTACTTC.

The chain joins TRBV5-4 to TRBJ2-3, with 10 nucleotides matching TRBD2. Germline trimming cut 9 bases from V and 3 bases from J; bases unmatched to any gene: 10. There are 15 residues in the CDR3. Looked up from germline, CDR1 is SGHNT and CDR2 is YYREEE (reference sequence). The CDR3 coding sequence is TGTGCCACTTCAAGCGGGGGGGCTGGAACAGATACGCAGTATTTT. It codes for CATSSGGAGTDTQYF.

The gene calls are TRBV7-9 and TRBJ2-1; 7 positions agree with TRBD1. V lost 5 bases to trimming and J lost 0 bases; unmatched junction nucleotides: 10. Germline CDR1 SEHNR, CDR2 FQNEAQ (reference sequence). This CDR3 has 17 amino acids. Written as DNA, the CDR3 is TGTGCCAGCAGCAACCGACAGGGCCGGGACTCCTACAATGAGCAGTTCTTC. Translation gives CASSNRQGRDSYNEQFF.

This clone was seen a handful of times. This CDR3 is CASSYLGGMNTEAFF. CDR3 nucleotide sequence: TGTGCCAGCAGTTACCTTGGCGGCATGAACACTGAAGCTTTCTTT. V usage is TRBV6-2 or TRBV6-3 and J usage is TRBJ1-1; no firm D call. Trimming took off 2 bases at V and 0 bases at J, with 10 bases between the two ends. The germline V gene has CDR1 MNHEY and CDR2 SVGEGT. The CDR3 runs to 15 residues.

This chain joins TRBV4-1 and TRBJ2-1, with a weak D call TRBD2 (5 bases). Trimming shortened V by 0 bases and J by 15 bases, and 15 bases separated the two germline ends. This CDR3 has 13 residues. CDR1 is MGHRA and CDR2 is YSYEKL in the germline V gene. The CDR3 nucleotides read TGCGCCAGCAGCCAAGAGGGCCGGACTTCGCCGTTCTTC. It yields the protein CASSQEGRTSPFF.

The chain links TRBV7-9 to TRBJ2-2; 14 bases agree with TRBD2. Germline CDR1 is SEHNR and CDR2 is FQNEAQ (reference sequence). The CDR3 length is 19 residues. The V and J ends lost 3 bases and 6 bases, in that order; junction bases with no gene match: 12. In DNA form, the CDR3 reads TGTGCCAGCAGCTTCCTTCGACTAGCGGGAGGGCCGCGCTCCGGGGAGCTGTTTTTT. Protein: CASSFLRLAGGPRSGELFF.

V is TRBV5-8 and J is TRBJ1-2, with D uncertain. V lost 4 bases, J lost 8 bases, and 18 bases lay in between. The CDR3 covers 14 residues. Germline CDR1 SGHTS, CDR2 YDEGEE. CDR3 in amino acids: CASSPRASPRGYTF. CDR3 bases: TGTGCCAGCAGCCCGAGGGCCAGCCCGAGGGGCTACACCTTC.

Only a few counts were recorded for this clone. V gene TRBV6-5 combines with J gene TRBJ1-1; 7 positions match TRBD1. This CDR3 spans 16 amino acids. Trimming cost V 0 bases and J 0 bases; bases outside gene matches: 4. Germline-derived CDR1 and CDR2 are MNHEY and SVGAGI. The CDR3 spells CASSYSQGFLNTEAFF. DNA of the CDR3: TGTGCCAGCAGTTACTCACAGGGGTTCCTGAACACTGAAGCTTTCTTT.

The chain carries TRBV2 and TRBJ2-3; 7 nucleotides agree with TRBD2. The CDR3 loop spans 15 amino acids. V lost 6 bases and J lost 1; bases outside the gene matches: 7. Germline CDR1 SNHLY, CDR2 FYNNEI. The CDR3 is CASSARRGGTDTQYF. CDR3 bases: TGTGCCAGCAGCGCGCGACGGGGGGGCACAGATACGCAGTATTTT.

This chain connects TRBV5-1 to TRBJ2-2, with 7 nucleotides matching TRBD1. V shed 5 bases, J shed 7 bases, and the junction held 8 bases outside the gene matches. Germline assignment: CDR1 SGHRS and CDR2 YFSETQ. CDR3 length equals 14 residues. The CDR3 nucleotides read TGCGCCAGCAGGTCCGACAGGGCCAACGGGGAGCTGTTTTTT. Residues: CASRSDRANGELFF.

This sequence joins TRBV6-5 and TRBJ2-5; D might be TRBD2 (6 bases). Trimming took 2 bases from V and 7 from J, leaving 17 bases between them. The CDR3 is 15 amino acids. Germline values: CDR1 MNHEY, CDR2 SVGAGI. CDR3: CASSYLAVGRGTQYF. Written as DNA, the CDR3 is TGTGCCAGCAGTTACCTGGCGGTGGGGCGGGGGACCCAGTACTTC.

V and J are TRBV5-4 and TRBJ2-7, with TRBD2 matching 11 bases. Per germline, CDR1 SGHNT and CDR2 YYREEE (reference sequence). The CDR3 extends over 18 amino acids. The V and J ends lost 4 bases and 0 bases, in that order; junction bases with no gene match: 12. CDR3 nucleotides: TGTGCCAGCAGCAAAGGGACAGCTAGCGGGGGGTACTCCTACGAGCAGTACGTC. The encoded protein is CASSKGTASGGYSYEQYV.

The V and J genes are TRBV3-1 (or the pseudogene TRBV3-2) and TRBJ1-2; D remains ambiguous. Germline CDR1 reads LGHDT; CDR2 reads YNNKEL (reference sequence). Trimming shortened V by 5 bases and J by 5 bases, and 21 bases separated the two germline ends. The CDR3 loop spans 16 amino acids. CDR3 amino acids: CASSSPSGEGGYGYTF. In DNA form, the CDR3 reads TGTGCCAGCAGCTCCCCCTCCGGTGAGGGAGGGTATGGCTACACCTTC.

This chain joins TRBV2 and TRBJ1-5, with a tentative D call TRBD1 (5 bases). CDR3 length equals 14 residues. The germline CDR1 and CDR2 sequences are SNHLY and FYNNEI. V gave up 4 bases and J gave up 3 bases, with 10 bases separating them. CDR3 coding DNA: TGTGCCAGCAGTGTTGGACAATACAATCAGCCCCAGCATTTT. Translation gives CASSVGQYNQPQHF.

A remark on this clone: Other nucleotide sequences from this sample produce the same CDR3. V is TRBV7-2 and J is TRBJ2-1; 11 nucleotides line up with TRBD2. Per germline, CDR1 SGHTA and CDR2 FQGNSA. The CDR3 totals 15 residues. Trimming took 1 base from V and 6 from J; bases not matched to a gene: 2. CDR3 nucleotide sequence: TGTGCCAGCAGCTTAGGGCTAGCGGGAGGCAATGAGCAGTTCTTC. Amino acid sequence: CASSLGLAGGNEQFF.

V gene TRBV19 combines with J gene TRBJ2-2; 9 bases agree with TRBD1. This CDR3 has 12 amino acids. The germline V gene encodes CDR1 LNHDA and CDR2 SQIVND (reference sequence). In DNA form, the CDR3 reads TGTGTTTCGGACAGGGGAACCGGGGAGCTGTTTTTT. This translates into CVSDRGTGELFF.

The chain couples TRBV6-5 to TRBJ2-3, with no clear D. Deletions cut 9 bases from V and 2 bases from J, with 15 bases between. The germline CDR1 and CDR2 sequences are MNHEY and SVGAGI. This CDR3 spans 14 amino acids. The CDR3 here is CASSVGDVTDTQYF. CDR3 sequence (DNA): TGTGCCAGTTCGGTGGGCGACGTCACAGATACGCAGTATTTT.

The chain recombines TRBV9 with TRBJ1-5, with D uncertain. This CDR3 region has 13 residues. Germline-derived CDR1 and CDR2 are SGDLS and YYNGEE. V was clipped by 5 bases and J by 4 bases, with 10 bases between them. CDR3 sequence reads: CASSRDQNQPQHF. The DNA of the CDR3 is TGTGCCAGCAGTCGCGATCAAAATCAGCCCCAGCATTTT.

The J gene is TRBJ2-7, the V gene TRBV15; no reliable D call. The V gene's germline CDR1 is LNHNV and CDR2 YYDKDF (reference sequence). The CDR3 runs 17 residues. Trimming cost V 0 bases and J 1 base, with 16 bases left between them. The CDR3: CATSRDWMKVGSYEQYF. The CDR3 bases are TGTGCCACCAGCAGAGATTGGATGAAGGTCGGGTCCTACGAGCAGTACTTC.

The genes are TRBV5-1 and TRBJ2-3, with 11 bases identical to TRBD2. V shed 0 bases and J 2 bases; nucleotides not matched to a gene: 2. The CDR3 extends over 16 amino acids. The V gene's germline CDR1 is SGHRS and CDR2 YFSETQ. CDR3: CASSLGSGRVTDTQYF. The DNA of the CDR3 is TGCGCCAGCAGCTTGGGTAGCGGGAGGGTCACAGATACGCAGTATTTT.

V usage is TRBV5-1 and J usage is TRBJ1-1, with D uncertain. CDR3 length: 13 residues. The germline CDR1 and CDR2 sequences are SGHRS and YFSETQ. V lost 0 bases and J lost 4, with 7 bases in between. The CDR3 DNA follows: TGCGCCAGCAGCTTGGTTACACGCACTGAAGCTTTCTTT. Encoded protein: CASSLVTRTEAFF.

The chain combines TRBV19 with TRBJ2-1, with TRBD2 matching over 9 bases. Germline trimming cut 10 bases from V and 0 bases from J; bases unmatched to any gene: 10. The germline gives CDR1 LNHDA, CDR2 SQIVND (reference sequence). The CDR3 has 16 residues. The CDR3 is CATTGLAGSSYNEQFF. In DNA, the CDR3 is TGTGCCACTACGGGGCTAGCGGGGAGCTCCTACAATGAGCAGTTCTTC.

V gene TRBV5-3 combines with J gene TRBJ2-5; 13 positions agree with TRBD2. TRBV5-3 is labeled an ORF, and its function is uncertain. This CDR3 spans 18 amino acids. After removal of 2 bases from V and 4 bases from J, the junction contained 11 bases not matched to a gene. DNA of the CDR3: TGTGCCAGAAGCTTTGGCCCGGGACTAGCGGGGCACGGAGAGACCCAGTACTTC. It is translated as CARSFGPGLAGHGETQYF.

This clone was recorded once. This rearrangement joins TRBV6-2 or TRBV6-3 to TRBJ2-3; D gene ambiguous. Looked up from germline, CDR1 is MNHEY and CDR2 is SVGEGT. This CDR3 region has 11 residues. V lost 5 bases and J 5 bases, leaving 5 bases between the germline ends. The CDR3 is CASSLGDTQYF. CDR3 in DNA: TGTGCCAGCAGTCTCGGAGATACGCAGTATTTT.

The CDR3 loop is CASSLGGAWSSYNEQFF. As DNA, the CDR3 is TGTGCCAGCAGCTTAGGAGGCGCATGGAGCTCCTACAATGAGCAGTTCTTC. The chain employs TRBV11-2 and TRBJ2-1; D remains unclear. V lost 1 base to trimming and J lost 0 bases, with 13 bases between them. This CDR3 spans 17 amino acids. CDR1 SGHAT and CDR2 FQNNGV come from the germline V gene.

This clone was counted only a few times. The V gene is TRBV4-2, the J gene TRBJ1-2, with D unclear. V was shortened by 0 bases and J by 2 bases, with 7 bases between the two germline ends. Germline V gene data show CDR1 as LGHNA and CDR2 as YNFKEQ. The CDR3 runs 14 residues. The CDR3: CASSQEARNYGYTF. The CDR3, as DNA: TGTGCCAGCAGCCAAGAGGCCAGAAACTATGGCTACACCTTC.

The chain employs TRBV29-1 and TRBJ1-4; D gene ambiguous. The CDR3 is 15 residues long. Trimming removed 0 bases at V and 4 bases at J, with 12 bases between. Germline V lookup: CDR1 SQVTM, CDR2 ANQGSEA. This CDR3 reads CSVEDASLGNEKLFF. DNA of the CDR3: TGCAGCGTTGAAGATGCGTCTCTCGGTAATGAAAAACTGTTTTTT.

This chain links TRBV2 with TRBJ1-1, with unresolved D. Germline values: CDR1 SNHLY, CDR2 FYNNEI. The CDR3 is made up of 15 amino acids. Between the trimmed V and J ends, which lost 6 bases and 1 base, there was a span of 15 bases. CDR3 region: CASRIAELWNTEAFF. CDR3 sequence (DNA): TGTGCCAGCAGAATTGCGGAACTTTGGAACACTGAAGCTTTCTTT. Full variable domain (missing parts from reference TRBV2 and TRBJ1-1): EPEVTQTPSHQVTQMGQEVILRCVPISNHLYFYWYRQILGQKVEFLVSFYNNEISEKSEIFDDQFSVERPDGSNFTLKIRSTKLEDSAMYFCASRIAELWNTEAFFGQGTRLTVV.